The 18 T cell receptor beta chains in this list originate from one sample, sequenced in a study of blood T cells in healthy people across ages (dated by TCRdb to the mid-2010s). The library was generated by 5' RACE. For sequencing, an Illumina HiSeq 2500 was employed. The second PCR ran for roughly 6 to 11 cycles and used a J-beta primer mix along with a sample-barcoded 5' primer. The raw public data were reprocessed by TCRdb itself: fastp quality trimming at Q25, MiXCR clonotype calling, in-frame beta chains only. Rows with a matching CDR3 protein are joined into one entry that keeps the most common DNA and genes. This sample lists 650,000 to 700,000 distinct CDR3 sequences; less than 40% were detected once. 15% of the sample is taken by the ten largest. The sequencing sample was made of blood. These receptors came from a woman older than 75 in good health. Donor details come from another sample of the same person, matched by shared clones.

The table lists this clonotype with many counts. V gene TRBV7-3 combines with J gene TRBJ2-1; D remains unclear. The germline CDR1 and CDR2 sequences are SGHTA and FQGTGA. The CDR3 runs 13 residues. The V gene lost 1 base and the J gene lost 2 bases, with 3 bases spanning the gap. The CDR3 coding sequence is TGTGCCAGCAGCTTAAGGGCCTACAATGAGCAGTTCTTC. Amino acids: CASSLRAYNEQFF.

As for this clonotype: A much larger clone lies one base from this, so it may be a read error. This chain connects TRBV27 to TRBJ2-1, with D hard to call. The CDR3 contains 14 residues. The ends were cut back, 8 bases at V and 4 bases at J, with 15 bases in the middle. CDR1 is MNHEY, CDR2 SMNVEV, per germline (reference sequence). The DNA for the CDR3 is TGTGCCAGCGCCTTGGGCAGAGCTTACAATGAGCAGTTCTTC. Translation gives CASALGRAYNEQFF.

The table lists this clonotype with a few counts. A much larger clone lies one base from this, so it may be a read error. The genes are TRBV30 and TRBJ2-7, with D perhaps TRBD2 (5 bases). The germline V gene encodes CDR1 GTSNPN and CDR2 SVGIG (reference sequence). The CDR3 has 15 amino acids. V was trimmed by 0 bases and J by 7 bases, leaving 19 bases between them. CDR3 nucleotide sequence: TGTGCCTGGAGTGTATCGGGGAATCCGTACAATGAGCAGTACTTC. Translating it yields CAWSVSGNPYNEQYF.

The chain employs TRBV7-2 and TRBJ2-7; possibly TRBD1 for D (5 bases). The CDR3 contains 13 residues. Trimming took off 4 bases at V and 2 bases at J, with 9 bases between the two ends. CDR1 is SGHTA, CDR2 FQGNSA, per germline. CDR3 protein: CASSSRQTYEQYF. The CDR3 DNA reads TGTGCCAGCAGCTCCAGACAGACCTACGAGCAGTACTTC.

This clonotype was counted a few times. A much larger clone lies one base from this, so it may be a read error. The V call is TRBV7-2, the J call TRBJ2-1; 8 nucleotides line up with TRBD1. TRBJ2-7 matches the DNA end more closely, so the J call is doubtful. The CDR3 has 16 amino acids. Per the germline V gene, CDR1 is SGHTA and CDR2 is FQGNSA. The CDR3 sequence: CASSLSWDRTYNEQYF. CDR3 coding DNA: TGTGCCAGCAGCCTTTCGTGGGACAGGACCTACAATGAGCAGTACTTC.

This clonotype has a count of ten or more. Being one base from a much bigger clone, this may be a read error. V and J are TRBV27 and TRBJ2-7; D may be TRBD2 (5 bases). There are 14 residues in the CDR3. Germline values: CDR1 MNHEY, CDR2 SMNVEV (reference sequence). Trimming removed 8 bases from V and 2 bases from J, with 16 bases in between. CDR3: CASGPSRGPYEQYF. The CDR3 DNA reads TGTGCCAGCGGCCCCTCCCGGGGTCCCTACGAGCAGTACTTC.

At least ten counts were recorded for this clonotype. This chain connects TRBV3-1 to TRBJ1-2, with D perhaps matching TRBD1 (5 bases). The CDR3 contains 14 residues. V lost 0 bases to trimming and J lost 7 bases, with 12 bases between them. The germline CDR1 and CDR2 sequences are LGHDT and YNNKEL (reference sequence). This CDR3 reads CASSQDWRGSGYTF. The CDR3 nucleotides are TGTGCCAGCAGCCAAGATTGGCGGGGGTCTGGCTACACCTTC.

The V call is TRBV29-1, the J call TRBJ1-1, with 8 bases matching TRBD1. The ends lost 4 bases at V and 4 bases at J; junction bases unmatched: 8. The CDR3 sequence is 14 residues long. Germline values: CDR1 SQVTM, CDR2 ANQGSEA. The DNA of the CDR3 is TGCAGCGTTGGGACAGGGACGTCGGGCACTGAAGCTTTCTTT. This gives the protein CSVGTGTSGTEAFF.

This clonotype came up a few times. The CDR3 loop reads CASSLVLMNTEAFF. The CDR3 region has the DNA TGTGCCAGCAGCTTAGTTCTAATGAACACTGAAGCTTTCTTT. The V gene is TRBV7-2, the J gene TRBJ1-1; D gene uncertain. Per germline, CDR1 SGHTA and CDR2 FQGNSA. V was pared by 1 base and J by 0 bases, with 6 bases between. The CDR3 is 14 amino acids.

This clonotype was recorded once. This sequence may be a read error, since a much larger clone differs from it by one base. The chain combines TRBV27 with TRBJ1-6; 7 nucleotides match TRBD1. CDR1 MNHEY and CDR2 SMNVEV come from the germline V gene (reference sequence). The CDR3 is made up of 14 amino acids. CDR3 coding DNA: TGTGCCAGAAGTTTGACACAGGGGTATTCACCCCTCCACTTT. Encoded protein: CARSLTQGYSPLHF.

Regarding this clonotype: Since a much larger clone is just one base distant, this may be a read error. This chain uses TRBV9 with TRBJ1-2; 8 nucleotides line up with TRBD1. The V gene's germline CDR1 is SGDLS and CDR2 YYNGEE. V lost 3 bases and J lost 8; bases outside the gene matches: 9. The CDR3 loop spans 14 amino acids. As DNA, the CDR3 is TGTGCCAGCAGCGCAGGACAGGGAGGTAGCGGCTACACCTTC. Its protein is CASSAGQGGSGYTF.

This clonotype was detected many times. The genes are TRBV7-2 and TRBJ2-1; D gene unclear. V was trimmed by 1 base and J by 0 bases, leaving 7 bases between them. Per germline, CDR1 SGHTA and CDR2 FQGNSA. The CDR3 contains 15 residues. CDR3 in amino acids: CASSLEATSYNEQFF. The CDR3 nucleotides read TGTGCCAGCAGCTTAGAGGCGACCTCCTACAATGAGCAGTTCTTC.

The chain combines TRBV20-1 with TRBJ2-1; D is perhaps TRBD2 (5 bases). CDR3 length: 14 residues. The V end lost 1 base, the J end lost 4 bases, and 11 bases lay between the germline ends. Germline values: CDR1 DFQATT, CDR2 SNEGSKA (reference sequence). CDR3 protein: CSARAGGLYNEQFF. CDR3 bases: TGCAGTGCTAGAGCAGGCGGGTTATACAATGAGCAGTTCTTC.

The table lists this clonotype with many counts. V is TRBV2 and J is TRBJ1-5; TRBD1 agrees at 9 bases. After removal of 7 bases from V and 2 bases from J, the junction contained 9 bases not matched to a gene. The CDR3 loop spans 16 amino acids. Germline CDR1 reads SNHLY; CDR2 reads FYNNEI. In nucleotides, the CDR3 is TGTGCCAGCACCTACCGCAGGACAGGGGGCAATCAGCCCCAGCATTTT. It yields the protein CASTYRRTGGNQPQHF.

The V gene is TRBV5-1, the J gene TRBJ2-2; 7 nucleotides match TRBD1. CDR1 SGHRS and CDR2 YFSETQ come from the germline V gene. Trimming at V came to 4 bases and at J to 5 bases, leaving 8 bases not matched to a gene. The CDR3 is 15 amino acids. DNA for the CDR3: TGCGCCAGCAGCCCCCGGGCAGGGGGTACCGGGGAGCTGTTTTTT. Its protein product is CASSPRAGGTGELFF.

In regard to this clonotype: Being one base from a much bigger clone, this may be a read error. The chain carries TRBV6-6 and TRBJ1-1; D gene ambiguous. Trimming took 3 bases from V and 0 from J, leaving 2 bases between them. CDR1 and CDR2 (germline): MNHNY, SVGAGI (reference sequence). The CDR3 has 12 residues. The CDR3 DNA sequence: TGTGCCAGCAGTTATGTGAACACTGAAGCTTTCTTT. Its translation is CASSYVNTEAFF.

This clonotype was recorded at least ten times. J is TRBJ1-1 and V is TRBV12-3 or TRBV12-4; D not certain. The CDR3 loop spans 16 amino acids. Trimming removed 5 bases at V and 1 base at J, with 17 bases between. For the CDR3, the DNA is TGTGCCAGCAGTCTCAGTCGTAGAAGCAGGAACACTGAAGCTTTCTTT. Its protein product is CASSLSRRSRNTEAFF.

This clonotype was seen once. The J gene is TRBJ1-2, the V gene TRBV11-2, with D unresolved. V was cut by 5 bases and J by 0 bases, with 7 bases left in between. The length of the CDR3 is 13 residues. Germline lookup yields CDR1 SGHAT and CDR2 FQNNGV. The CDR3 spells CASSGGSNYGYTF. The CDR3 DNA sequence: TGTGCCAGCAGCGGAGGGTCTAACTATGGCTACACCTTC.